This T cell receptor beta chain emerged from a study of blood T cell repertoires in COVID-19. In the source study's methods: Amplified reference gene primers provided the basis for estimating nucleated cell counts. The repertoire was sequenced with immunoSEQ multiplex PCR; TCRdb's copy has only in-frame clones and lacks some. D and trimming were read from the DNA, whereas the V and J calls and clone size are those reported in that table. The table records around 300,000 clones, 75% to 90% of them present only once. V was clipped by 5 bases and J by 1 base; unmatched bases: 4. This CDR3 contains 15 residues. From germline, CDR1 is MNHEY and CDR2 SVGEGT.

This TCR was recovered from a woman aged 70-85 years with COVID-19, enrolled during active disease. The sequenced sample was peripheral blood. The chain employs TRBV6-2 or TRBV6-3 and TRBJ1-5, with 8 bases identical to TRBD1. CDR3 DNA sequence: TGTGCCAGCAGTCCCCGGGACAGGAGCAATCAGCCCCAGCATTTT. Translation: CASSPRDRSNQPQHF.